The rows below give T cell receptor beta chains drawn from one sample of a study of T cells in Graves' hyperthyroidism and ophthalmopathy. TCRdb recomputed calls from the multiplex PCR reads with MiXCR, one row per CDR3 protein. The sample consists of 650,000 to 750,000 distinct CDR3 sequences, approximately 15% of them appearing once. The sequenced sample was blood. Source of these receptors: a woman under 30 with Graves' hyperthyroidism. Both conserved end residues are part of each CDR3. Each record gives: clone size, J gene, D gene, V gene, CDR3 DNA, CDR3 protein. The D gene is left open where the match is weak. A clone size is listed for some rows: how often the clone was seen (once, few, many), or a class if it is expanded.

size: few
J: TRBJ2-6
D: .
V: TRBV19
DNA: TGTGCCAGTGGACGGACGGGGATCGGGGCCAACGTCCTGACTTTC
CDR3: CASGRTGIGANVLTF

size: .
J: TRBJ1-1
D: .
V: TRBV6-1
DNA: TGTGCCAGCAGTGGGGGAGGGGGATTCACTGAAGCTTTCTTT
CDR3: CASSGGGGFTEAFF

size: many
J: TRBJ2-7
D: TRBD2
V: TRBV3-1
DNA: TGTGCCAGCAGCCAATGGGCTAGCGGGAGTACCCACGAGCAGTACTTC
CDR3: CASSQWASGSTHEQYF

size: .
J: TRBJ2-7
D: .
V: TRBV18
DNA: TGTGCCAGCTCATCTCCTTTCGAGGGTTACGAGCAGTACTTC
CDR3: CASSSPFEGYEQYF

size: few
J: TRBJ1-5
D: .
V: TRBV12-3/TRBV12-4
DNA: TGTGCCAGCAGTTTAATGGGGGCTGATAGCATTCAGCCCCAGCATTTT
CDR3: CASSLMGADSIQPQHF

size: .
J: TRBJ2-1
D: .
V: TRBV7-2
DNA: .
CDR3: CASSFYICSARRARYNEQFF

size: many
J: TRBJ2-6
D: .
V: TRBV7-2
DNA: TGTGCCAGCAGCTTAGGGTGGGGGGACGGTTCCCCTACTGGGGCCAACGTCCTGACTTTC
CDR3: CASSLGWGDGSPTGANVLTF

size: few
J: TRBJ2-2
D: TRBD2
V: TRBV6-1
DNA: TGTGCCAGCAGTTTGCTGATAGTAGCGGGAGTGCCCGGGGAGCTGTTTTTT
CDR3: CASSLLIVAGVPGELFF

size: .
J: TRBJ2-7
D: .
V: TRBV7-8
DNA: TGTGCCAGCAGCTTAGAGTCCCACGGGAGTCGATACGAGCAGTACTTC
CDR3: CASSLESHGSRYEQYF

size: few
J: TRBJ2-1
D: TRBD2
V: TRBV20-1
DNA: TGCAGTGCTAGCCTCGGGGAGCGGGGGAGCAATGAGCAGTTCTTC
CDR3: CSASLGERGSNEQFF

size: many
J: TRBJ2-5
D: TRBD1
V: TRBV5-1
DNA: TGCGCCAGCAGCCCAGACAGGGCCCTCCAAGAGACCCAGTACTTC
CDR3: CASSPDRALQETQYF

size: .
J: TRBJ1-1
D: .
V: TRBV15
DNA: TGTGCCACCAGCAGATCCTGGGACTTCACGAACACTGAAGCTCTCTTT
CDR3: CATSRSWDFTNTEALF

size: .
J: TRBJ2-5
D: .
V: TRBV30
DNA: TGTGCCTGGAGTCGAGACATACAAGAGACCCAGTACTTC
CDR3: CAWSRDIQETQYF

size: .
J: TRBJ1-4
D: TRBD1
V: TRBV6-1
DNA: TGTGCCAGCAGGACGACAGGGGTAAAACTGTTTTTT
CDR3: CASRTTGVKLFF

size: few
J: TRBJ2-1
D: TRBD2
V: TRBV7-9
DNA: TGTGCCAGCAGCTTAGCCGGACTAGCGGGAGTCACGGGGAATGAGCAGTTCTTC
CDR3: CASSLAGLAGVTGNEQFF

size: many
J: TRBJ1-5
D: .
V: TRBV20-1
DNA: TGCAGTGCTAGAGCGGGGAGGGGCGGACAGCCCCAGCATTTT
CDR3: CSARAGRGGQPQHF

size: many
J: TRBJ2-1
D: TRBD2
V: TRBV6-2/TRBV6-3
DNA: TGTGCCAGCAGTTCGGGACTAGCGGCTCTATCCTACAATGAGCAGTTCTTC
CDR3: CASSSGLAALSYNEQFF

size: few
J: TRBJ2-1
D: TRBD2
V: TRBV9
DNA: TGTGCCAGCAGCTTATCACTAGCGGGAGCCTACAATGAGCAGTTCTTC
CDR3: CASSLSLAGAYNEQFF

size: many
J: TRBJ2-5
D: TRBD1
V: TRBV28
DNA: TGTGCCAGTTATTCGACAGGGTTGGGGGAGACCCAGTACTTC
CDR3: CASYSTGLGETQYF

size: few
J: TRBJ2-3
D: TRBD2
V: TRBV7-9
DNA: TGTGCCAGCAGTCCCCAGCAGCGGGAGTCAGGCACAGATACGCAGTATTTT
CDR3: CASSPQQRESGTDTQYF

size: .
J: TRBJ2-5
D: .
V: TRBV6-1
DNA: TGTGCCAGCCGGAGGGAGACGCAAGAGACCCAGTACTTC
CDR3: CASRRETQETQYF

size: many
J: TRBJ2-7
D: .
V: TRBV6-2/TRBV6-3
DNA: TGTGCCAGCAGTTATACGGGGAAAGAGCAGTACTTC
CDR3: CASSYTGKEQYF

size: many
J: TRBJ2-7
D: .
V: TRBV6-5
DNA: TGTGCCAGCAGTTACCAGCCTAGCACCGAGCAGTACTTC
CDR3: CASSYQPSTEQYF

size: few
J: TRBJ1-1
D: TRBD1
V: TRBV20-1
DNA: TGCAGTGCTAGAGATTTCGACAGGGGGTTCCCTGAAGCTTTCTTT
CDR3: CSARDFDRGFPEAFF

size: many
J: TRBJ2-1
D: .
V: TRBV29-1
DNA: TGCAGCGGTCGCGGGGGTGTGGGAGGGGGAGTCGATGAGCAGTTCTTC
CDR3: CSGRGGVGGGVDEQFF

size: many
J: TRBJ1-6
D: TRBD1
V: TRBV2
DNA: TGTGCCAGCAGTGAATTGGACAGGGGAAGGTCACCCCTCCACTTT
CDR3: CASSELDRGRSPLHF

size: few
J: TRBJ2-4
D: .
V: TRBV3-1
DNA: TGTGCCAGCAGCCCCGGGAAGGGGACGATAGCCAAAAACATTCAGTACTTC
CDR3: CASSPGKGTIAKNIQYF

size: many
J: TRBJ2-1
D: TRBD2
V: TRBV20-1
DNA: TGCAGTGCTAGTCTGGGAGCGGGAGGATATGATGAGCAGTTCTTC
CDR3: CSASLGAGGYDEQFF

size: few
J: TRBJ1-6
D: .
V: TRBV6-1
DNA: TGTGCCAGCAGTCCAGGCCCAGGGGTCCGGAATTCACCCCTCCACTTT
CDR3: CASSPGPGVRNSPLHF

size: many
J: TRBJ2-1
D: .
V: TRBV7-9
DNA: TGTGCCAGCAGCGGGGGGGCGAGTGAGCAGTTCTTC
CDR3: CASSGGASEQFF

size: few
J: TRBJ2-3
D: TRBD2
V: TRBV11-2
DNA: TGTGCCAGCAGCTTCCGGACTAGCGGAGATACGCAGTATTTT
CDR3: CASSFRTSGDTQYF

size: few
J: TRBJ1-2
D: .
V: TRBV7-8
DNA: TGTGCCAGCAGCTTATCCGAGGACAGATTCTATGGCTACACCTTC
CDR3: CASSLSEDRFYGYTF

size: few
J: TRBJ2-5
D: TRBD2
V: TRBV20-1
DNA: TGCAGTGCTCAATCTAGCGGGGGTCGTCAAGAGACCCAGTACTTC
CDR3: CSAQSSGGRQETQYF

size: few
J: TRBJ1-4
D: .
V: TRBV18
DNA: TGTGCCAGCTCACCACCATGGAAGGATAGAACTAATGAAAAACTGTTTTTT
CDR3: CASSPPWKDRTNEKLFF

size: many
J: TRBJ2-7
D: TRBD1
V: TRBV3-1
DNA: TGTGCCAGCAGCTATGATGGGACAGGGTTCTCTGAGCAGTACTTC
CDR3: CASSYDGTGFSEQYF

size: many
J: TRBJ1-1
D: TRBD1
V: TRBV12-3/TRBV12-4
DNA: TGTGCCAGCAGGTACAGGGGCGGGCCTGAAGCTTTCTTT
CDR3: CASRYRGGPEAFF

size: .
J: TRBJ2-7
D: TRBD1
V: TRBV28
DNA: TGTGCCAGCCGTCACCCTGTGGGGACAGATATTTCCTACGAGCAGTACTTC
CDR3: CASRHPVGTDISYEQYF

size: .
J: TRBJ2-2
D: TRBD1
V: TRBV2
DNA: TGTGCCAGCAACCACGACAGGGGGCGAACCGGGGAGCTGTTTTTT
CDR3: CASNHDRGRTGELFF

size: .
J: TRBJ2-3
D: .
V: TRBV20-1
DNA: TGCAGTGCTAGAGATCCGGGCTTACGTAGCACAGATACGCAGTATTTT
CDR3: CSARDPGLRSTDTQYF

size: few
J: TRBJ2-7
D: TRBD2
V: TRBV20-1
DNA: TGCAGTGCCAGGGACTTCCAAGCGGGAACCTACGAGCAGTACTTC
CDR3: CSARDFQAGTYEQYF

size: many
J: TRBJ2-7
D: TRBD1
V: TRBV30
DNA: TGTGCCTGGAGGCCACCCGGGACAGGGGGAAACGAGCAGTACTTC
CDR3: CAWRPPGTGGNEQYF

size: many
J: TRBJ2-7
D: TRBD2
V: TRBV12-3/TRBV12-4
DNA: TGTGCCAGCAGTTCGGGGGCTAGCGGGTTTCTACCAAGGGCCTACGAGCAGTACTTC
CDR3: CASSSGASGFLPRAYEQYF

size: .
J: TRBJ2-5
D: .
V: TRBV11-2
DNA: TGTGCCAGCAGCTTATTCAGGTCCGGCCAAGAGACCCAGTACTTC
CDR3: CASSLFRSGQETQYF